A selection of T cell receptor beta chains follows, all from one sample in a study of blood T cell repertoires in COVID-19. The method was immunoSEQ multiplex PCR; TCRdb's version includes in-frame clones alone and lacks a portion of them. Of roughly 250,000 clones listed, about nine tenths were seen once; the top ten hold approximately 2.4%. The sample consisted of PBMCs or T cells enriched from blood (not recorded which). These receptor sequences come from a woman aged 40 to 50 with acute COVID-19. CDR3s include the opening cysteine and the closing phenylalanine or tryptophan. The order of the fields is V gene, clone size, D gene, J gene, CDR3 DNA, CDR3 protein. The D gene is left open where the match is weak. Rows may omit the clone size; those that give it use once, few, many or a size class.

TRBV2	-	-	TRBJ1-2	TGTGCCAGCAGTGAGGGGGCTGGTGGCTACACCTTC	CASSEGAGGYTF
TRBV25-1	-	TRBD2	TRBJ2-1	TGTGCCAGCATAAAAAAGACTAGCGGGAGACCCAATGAGCAGTTCTTC	CASIKKTSGRPNEQFF
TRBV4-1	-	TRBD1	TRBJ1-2	TGCGCCAGCAGCCAAGATCCGAGACAGGGGGCTTCCTATGGCTACACCTTC	CASSQDPRQGASYGYTF
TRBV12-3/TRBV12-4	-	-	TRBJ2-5	TGTGCCAGCAGTTTTTACAGTGAGACCCAGTACTTC	CASSFYSETQYF
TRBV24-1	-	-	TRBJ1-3	TGTGCCACCAGTGATAAGTGGGACATTCCAAACACCATATATTTT	CATSDKWDIPNTIYF
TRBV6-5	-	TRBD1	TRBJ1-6	TGTGCCAGCAGCAAGGACAGGGGGAATTCACCCCTCCACTTT	CASSKDRGNSPLHF
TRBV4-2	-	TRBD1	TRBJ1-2	TGTGCCAGCAGCCAAGGTTGGACAGGGAGGGAACATGGCTACACCTTC	CASSQGWTGREHGYTF
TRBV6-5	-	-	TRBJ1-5	TGTGCCAGCAGCCTAGACAGAGATAGCAATCAGCCCCAGCATTTT	CASSLDRDSNQPQHF
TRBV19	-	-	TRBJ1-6	TGTGCCAGTAGTACCGACAGTTCTTATAATTCACCCCTCCACTTT	CASSTDSSYNSPLHF
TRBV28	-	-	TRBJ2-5	TGTGCCAGCAGTCCCCCTCCGGGAGAGACCCAGTACTTC	CASSPPPGETQYF
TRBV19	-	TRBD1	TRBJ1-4	TGTGCCAGTAGAGGGACAGGGGGCGCGATTGGCGAAAAACTGTTTTTT	CASRGTGGAIGEKLFF
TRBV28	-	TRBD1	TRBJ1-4	TGTGCCAGCAGCCGCGACAGGGGAGAAGAAAAACTGTTTTTT	CASSRDRGEEKLFF
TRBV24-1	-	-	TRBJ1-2	TGTGCCACCAGTGATAACCGGGACAAACCTAACTATGGCTACACCTTC	CATSDNRDKPNYGYTF
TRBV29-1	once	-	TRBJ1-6	TGCAGCGCCCGGGGGTCGGGGGTAGAGTCACCCCTCCACTTT	CSARGSGVESPLHF
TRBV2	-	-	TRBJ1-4	TGTGCCAGCAGTGGAATGGACAGCTCTAATGAAAAACTGTTTTTT	CASSGMDSSNEKLFF
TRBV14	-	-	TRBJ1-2	TGTGCCAGCAGCCAAGTCCAGGGTACCTATGGCTACACCTTC	CASSQVQGTYGYTF
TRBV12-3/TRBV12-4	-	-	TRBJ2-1	TGTGCCAGCAGTTTCAGAACCTACAATGAGCAGTTCTTC	CASSFRTYNEQFF